The 5 T cell receptor beta chains below come from one sample, sequenced in a study of neurological immune-mediated disorders. TCRdb fed the 5' RACE reads into MiXCR, producing one record per CDR3 protein. In the table there are 65,000 to 90,000 distinct CDR3 sequences, 3.2% of which are singletons. The material sequenced was PBMCs. These TCRs come from a woman aged 45-59 years with multiple sclerosis.

In its sample, this clonotype was seen a few times. The rearrangement joins TRBV4-2 to TRBJ2-3, with 8 bases matching TRBD2. The germline gives CDR1 LGHNA, CDR2 YNFKEQ. The CDR3 runs to 19 residues. The trim removed 0 bases at V and 2 bases at J, leaving 13 bases unmatched. DNA for the CDR3: TGTGCCAGCAGCCAAGATGAGGGCGGGGGGCTAGGAACCACAGATACGCAGTATTTT. Encoded protein: CASSQDEGGGLGTTDTQYF.

This clonotype came up many times. This rearrangement joins TRBV2 to TRBJ1-2; D is unresolved. CDR3 size: 12 residues. Between the trimmed V and J ends, which lost 7 bases and 2 bases, there was a span of 8 bases. The germline V gene has CDR1 SNHLY and CDR2 FYNNEI. CDR3 nucleotide sequence: TGTGCCAGCACCCGACAAAACTATGGCTACACCTTC. Amino acids: CASTRQNYGYTF.

This clonotype was seen repeatedly, ten times or more. At one end the junction does not follow the germline gene, possibly because of a read error. This chain joins TRBV7-7 and TRBJ2-5; D remains unclear. Germline lookup yields CDR1 SSHAT and CDR2 FNYEAQ (reference sequence). This CDR3 is built from 14 residues. CDR3 sequence reads: CASSPLDQQETQYF. The CDR3 coding sequence is TGTGCTAGCAGCCCCCTAGACCAACAAGAGACCCAGTACTTC.

This clonotype has ten or more counts. The rearrangement links TRBV7-2 to TRBJ2-1; the D gene is possibly TRBD2 (6 bases). This CDR3 has 15 residues. Per the germline V gene, CDR1 is SGHTA and CDR2 is FQGNSA. The V end was cut by 5 bases, the J end by 1 base, with 12 bases between. This CDR3 reads CASSPIRGSYNEQFF. CDR3 DNA: TGTGCCAGCAGCCCCATCCGGGGGTCCTACAATGAGCAGTTCTTC.

This chain joins TRBV18 and TRBJ1-1, with 7 positions matching TRBD1. CDR3 size: 14 residues. Germline V gene lookup returns CDR1 KGHSH and CDR2 LQKENI. V trimming: 7 bases; J trimming: 4 bases; junction bases outside the gene matches: 9. The chain's CDR3 is CASFARQGTTEAFF. The CDR3 DNA reads TGTGCCAGCTTCGCCCGACAGGGCACCACTGAAGCTTTCTTT.